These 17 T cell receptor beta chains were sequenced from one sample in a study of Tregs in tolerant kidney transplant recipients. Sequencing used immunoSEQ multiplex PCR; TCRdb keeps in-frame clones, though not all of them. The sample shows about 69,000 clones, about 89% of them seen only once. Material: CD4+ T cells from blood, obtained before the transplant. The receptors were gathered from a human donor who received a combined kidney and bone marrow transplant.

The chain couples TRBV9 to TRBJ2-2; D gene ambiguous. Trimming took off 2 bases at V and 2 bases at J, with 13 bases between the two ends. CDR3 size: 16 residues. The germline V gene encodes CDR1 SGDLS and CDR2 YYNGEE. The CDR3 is CASSVRRYLNTGELFF. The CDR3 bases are TGTGCCAGCAGCGTCCGCCGCTACCTAAACACCGGGGAGCTGTTTTTT.

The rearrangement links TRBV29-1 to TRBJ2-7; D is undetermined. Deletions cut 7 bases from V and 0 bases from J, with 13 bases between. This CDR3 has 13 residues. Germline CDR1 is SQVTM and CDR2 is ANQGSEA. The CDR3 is CSASVPPSYEQYF. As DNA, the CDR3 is TGCAGCGCGTCAGTCCCCCCCTCCTACGAGCAGTACTTC.

The CDR3 DNA follows: TGTGCCAGCTCACCCGGGGACAGTTACGAGCAGTACTTC. It translates to CASSPGDSYEQYF. J is TRBJ2-7 and V is TRBV18, with TRBD1 matching 7 bases. The CDR3 is 13 amino acids. V dropped 3 bases and J dropped 4; count of bases not matched to a gene: 3. Germline values: CDR1 KGHSH, CDR2 LQKENI. The variable domain in full, completed from reference TRBV18 and TRBJ2-7, reads NAGVMQNPRHLVRRRGQEARLRCSPMKGHSHVYWYRQLPEEGLKFMVYLQKENIIDESGMPKERFSAEFPKEGPSILRIQQVVRGDSAAYFCASSPGDSYEQYFGPGTRLTVT.

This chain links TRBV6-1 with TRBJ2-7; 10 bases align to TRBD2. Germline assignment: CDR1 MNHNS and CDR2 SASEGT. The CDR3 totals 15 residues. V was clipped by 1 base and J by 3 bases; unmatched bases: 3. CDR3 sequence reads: CASSEEGLAVYEQYF. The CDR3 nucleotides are TGTGCCAGCAGTGAAGAAGGACTAGCGGTCTACGAGCAGTACTTC.

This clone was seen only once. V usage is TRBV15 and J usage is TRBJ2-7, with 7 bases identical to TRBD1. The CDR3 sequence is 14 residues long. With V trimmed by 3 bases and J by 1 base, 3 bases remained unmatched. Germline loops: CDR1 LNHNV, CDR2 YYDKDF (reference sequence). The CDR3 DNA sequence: TGTGCCACCAGCAGGGGACAGCTTTCCTACGAGCAGTACTTC. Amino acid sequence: CATSRGQLSYEQYF.

CDR3 in DNA: TGTGCCTGGAGCCTTGGCCACAGGGGGTTTAGCAATCAGCCCCAGCATTTT. Translating gives CAWSLGHRGFSNQPQHF. This chain links TRBV30 with TRBJ1-5, with 8 nucleotides matching TRBD1. V lost 3 bases and J lost 0; bases outside the gene matches: 10. Germline V gene lookup returns CDR1 GTSNPN and CDR2 SVGIG (reference sequence). The CDR3 is made up of 17 amino acids.

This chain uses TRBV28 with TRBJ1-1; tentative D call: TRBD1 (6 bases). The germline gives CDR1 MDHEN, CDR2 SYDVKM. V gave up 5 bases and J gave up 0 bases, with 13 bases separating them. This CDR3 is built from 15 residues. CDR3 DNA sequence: TGTGCCAGCAGTGGATGGGGGGGCTTGAACACTGAAGCTTTCTTT. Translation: CASSGWGGLNTEAFF.

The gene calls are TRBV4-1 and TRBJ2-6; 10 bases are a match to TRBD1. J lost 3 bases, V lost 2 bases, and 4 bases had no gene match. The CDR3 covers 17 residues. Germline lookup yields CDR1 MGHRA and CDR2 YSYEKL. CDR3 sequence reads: CASSQSDRGRGANVLTF. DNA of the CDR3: TGCGCCAGCAGCCAATCAGACAGGGGGCGTGGGGCCAACGTCCTGACTTTC.

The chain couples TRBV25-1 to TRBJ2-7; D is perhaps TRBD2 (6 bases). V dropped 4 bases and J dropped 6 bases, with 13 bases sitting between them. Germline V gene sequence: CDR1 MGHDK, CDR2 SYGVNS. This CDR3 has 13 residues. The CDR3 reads CASSGGLPGEQYF. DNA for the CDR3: TGTGCCAGCAGTGGGGGACTCCCCGGCGAGCAGTACTTC.

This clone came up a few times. The CDR3 nucleotides are TGTGCCAGCAGTTGGGGGCCTTACGAGCAGTACTTC. Translated, it gives CASSWGPYEQYF. This chain connects TRBV28 to TRBJ2-7, with D tentatively TRBD1 (6 bases). CDR1 is MDHEN and CDR2 is SYDVKM in the germline V gene. The V end was cut by 4 bases, the J end by 4 bases, with 8 bases between. The CDR3 runs to 12 residues.

The CDR3 DNA reads TGTGCCAGCAGTTACTGGGCGGGTAACGAGCAGTACTTC. Protein: CASSYWAGNEQYF. V usage is TRBV6-5 and J usage is TRBJ2-7; D is perhaps TRBD2 (5 bases). Germline lookup yields CDR1 MNHEY and CDR2 SVGAGI. The CDR3 is made up of 13 amino acids. Deletions cut 1 base from V and 5 bases from J, with 9 bases between.

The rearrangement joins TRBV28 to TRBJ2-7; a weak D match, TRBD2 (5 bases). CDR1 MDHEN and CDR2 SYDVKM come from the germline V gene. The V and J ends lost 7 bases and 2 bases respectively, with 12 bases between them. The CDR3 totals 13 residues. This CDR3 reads CASKTGEAYEQYF. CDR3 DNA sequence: TGTGCCAGCAAGACCGGGGAAGCCTACGAGCAGTACTTC. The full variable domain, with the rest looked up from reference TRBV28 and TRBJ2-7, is DVKVTQSSRYLVKRTGEKVFLECVQDMDHENMFWYRQDPGLGLRLIYFSYDVKMKEKGDIPEGYSVSREKKERFSLILESASTNQTSMYLCASKTGEAYEQYFGPGTRLTVT.

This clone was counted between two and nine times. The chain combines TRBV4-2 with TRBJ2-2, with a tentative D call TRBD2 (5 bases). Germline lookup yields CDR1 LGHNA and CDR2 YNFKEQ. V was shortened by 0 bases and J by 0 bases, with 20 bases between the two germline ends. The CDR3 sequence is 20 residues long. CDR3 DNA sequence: TGTGCCAGCAGCCAAGAGTCGTTGTTTAGAGGGAGCGCGAACACCGGGGAGCTGTTTTTT. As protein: CASSQESLFRGSANTGELFF.

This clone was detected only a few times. CDR3 sequence (DNA): TGTGCCAGCAATACCGGGACGGGAGGCGGTCAGCCCCAGCATTTT. It specifies CASNTGTGGGQPQHF. This chain uses TRBV6-6 with TRBJ1-5; a possible D gene is TRBD1 (5 bases). This CDR3 comprises 15 residues. Per germline, CDR1 MNHNY and CDR2 SVGAGI (reference sequence). V dropped 7 bases and J dropped 6 bases, with 19 bases sitting between them.

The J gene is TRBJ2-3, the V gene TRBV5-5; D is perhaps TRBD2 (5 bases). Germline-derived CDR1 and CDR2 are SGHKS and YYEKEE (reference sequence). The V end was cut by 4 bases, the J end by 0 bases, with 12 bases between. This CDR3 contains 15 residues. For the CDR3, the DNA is TGTGCCAGCAGCCTTAGAGGACTTAGCACAGATACGCAGTATTTT. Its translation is CASSLRGLSTDTQYF. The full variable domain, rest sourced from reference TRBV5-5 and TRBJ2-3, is DAGVTQSPTHLIKTRGQQVTLRCSPISGHKSVSWYQQVLGQGPQFIFQYYEKEERGRGNFPDRFSARQFPNYSSELNVNALLLGDSALYLCASSLRGLSTDTQYFGPGTRLTVL.

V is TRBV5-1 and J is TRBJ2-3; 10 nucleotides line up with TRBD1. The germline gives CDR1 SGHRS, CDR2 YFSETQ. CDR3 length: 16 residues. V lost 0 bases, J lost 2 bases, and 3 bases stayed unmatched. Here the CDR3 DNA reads TGCGCCAGCAGCTTGGGGGGACAGGGGCCCACAGATACGCAGTATTTT. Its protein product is CASSLGGQGPTDTQYF. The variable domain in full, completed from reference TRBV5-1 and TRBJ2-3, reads KAGVTQTPRYLIKTRGQQVTLSCSPISGHRSVSWYQQTPGQGLQFLFEYFSETQRNKGNFPGRFSGRQFSNSRSEMNVSTLELGDSALYLCASSLGGQGPTDTQYFGPGTRLTVL.

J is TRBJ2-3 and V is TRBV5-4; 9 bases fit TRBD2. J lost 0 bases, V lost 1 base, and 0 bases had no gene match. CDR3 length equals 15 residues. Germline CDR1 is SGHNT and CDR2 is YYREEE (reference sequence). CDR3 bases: TGTGCCAGCAGCTTGACTAGCGGGAGCACAGATACGCAGTATTTT. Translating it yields CASSLTSGSTDTQYF.